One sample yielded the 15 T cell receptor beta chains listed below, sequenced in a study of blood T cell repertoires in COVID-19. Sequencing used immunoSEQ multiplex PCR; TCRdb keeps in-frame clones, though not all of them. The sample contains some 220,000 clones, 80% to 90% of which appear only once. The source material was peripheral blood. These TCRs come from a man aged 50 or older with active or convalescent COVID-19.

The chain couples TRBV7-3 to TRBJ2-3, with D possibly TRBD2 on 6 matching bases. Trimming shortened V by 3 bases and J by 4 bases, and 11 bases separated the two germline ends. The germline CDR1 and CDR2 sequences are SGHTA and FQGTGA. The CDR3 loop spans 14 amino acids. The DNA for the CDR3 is TGTGCCAGCAGCTTTGGACTACCTCCAGATACGCAGTATTTT. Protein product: CASSFGLPPDTQYF.

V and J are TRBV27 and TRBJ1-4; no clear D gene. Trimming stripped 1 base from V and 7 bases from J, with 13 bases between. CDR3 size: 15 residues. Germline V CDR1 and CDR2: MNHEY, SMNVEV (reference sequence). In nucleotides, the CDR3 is TGTGCCAGCAGTTTATACGGCGGATCTCTTGAAAAACTGTTTTTT. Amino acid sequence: CASSLYGGSLEKLFF.

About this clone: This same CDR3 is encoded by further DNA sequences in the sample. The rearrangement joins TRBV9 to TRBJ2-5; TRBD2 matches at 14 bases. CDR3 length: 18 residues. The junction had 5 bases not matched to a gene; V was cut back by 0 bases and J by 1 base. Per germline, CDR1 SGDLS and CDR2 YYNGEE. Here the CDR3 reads CASSVGLAGGLLQETQYF. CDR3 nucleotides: TGTGCCAGCAGCGTAGGACTAGCGGGGGGGCTACTCCAAGAGACCCAGTACTTC.

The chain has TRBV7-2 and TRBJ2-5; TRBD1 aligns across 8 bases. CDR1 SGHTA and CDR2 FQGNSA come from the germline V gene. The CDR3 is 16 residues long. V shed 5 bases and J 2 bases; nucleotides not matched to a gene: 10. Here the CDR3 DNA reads TGTGCCAGCAGCGCAATAGACAGGGGCGTTCAAGAGACCCAGTACTTC. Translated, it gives CASSAIDRGVQETQYF.

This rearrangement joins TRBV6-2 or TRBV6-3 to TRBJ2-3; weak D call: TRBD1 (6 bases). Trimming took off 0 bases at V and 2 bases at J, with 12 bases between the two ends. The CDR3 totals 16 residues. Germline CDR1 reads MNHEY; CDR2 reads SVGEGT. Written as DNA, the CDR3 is TGTGCCAGCAGTTACTCCTTTACAGGGAACACAGATACGCAGTATTTT. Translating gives CASSYSFTGNTDTQYF.

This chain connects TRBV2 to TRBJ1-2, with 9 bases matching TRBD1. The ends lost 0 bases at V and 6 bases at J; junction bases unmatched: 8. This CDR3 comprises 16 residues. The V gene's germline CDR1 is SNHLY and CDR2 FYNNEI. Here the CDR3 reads CASSEAPGQGRDGYTF. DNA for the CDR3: TGTGCCAGCAGTGAAGCGCCGGGACAGGGTAGGGATGGCTACACCTTC.

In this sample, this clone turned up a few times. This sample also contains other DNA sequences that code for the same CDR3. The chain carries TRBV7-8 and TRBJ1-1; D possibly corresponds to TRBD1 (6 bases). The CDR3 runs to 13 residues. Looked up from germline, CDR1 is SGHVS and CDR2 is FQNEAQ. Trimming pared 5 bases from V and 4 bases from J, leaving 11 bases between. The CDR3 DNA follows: TGTGCCAGCAGCCTACAGGGTGTCACTGAAGCTTTCTTT. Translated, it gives CASSLQGVTEAFF.

The CDR3 region is CASSLRGYYEQYF. In nucleotides, the CDR3 is TGCGCCAGCAGCTTGAGGGGCTACTACGAGCAGTACTTC. This sequence joins TRBV5-1 and TRBJ2-7; possibly TRBD1 for D (5 bases). This CDR3 is 13 amino acids long. V was clipped by 1 base and J by 3 bases, with 8 bases between them. Looked up from germline, CDR1 is SGHRS and CDR2 is YFSETQ.

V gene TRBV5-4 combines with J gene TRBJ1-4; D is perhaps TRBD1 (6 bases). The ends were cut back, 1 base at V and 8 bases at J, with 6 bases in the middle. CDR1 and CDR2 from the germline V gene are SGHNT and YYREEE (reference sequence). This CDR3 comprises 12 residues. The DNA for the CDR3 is TGTGCCAGCAGCTTGAGGGGGGAAAAACTGTTTTTT. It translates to CASSLRGEKLFF.

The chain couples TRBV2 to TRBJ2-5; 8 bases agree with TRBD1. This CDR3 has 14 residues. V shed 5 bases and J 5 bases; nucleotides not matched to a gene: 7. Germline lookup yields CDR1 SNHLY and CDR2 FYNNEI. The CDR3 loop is CASSSRTGLETQYF. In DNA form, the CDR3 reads TGTGCCAGCAGTTCAAGGACAGGGCTGGAGACCCAGTACTTC. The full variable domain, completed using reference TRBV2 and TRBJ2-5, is EPEVTQTPSHQVTQMGQEVILRCVPISNHLYFYWYRQILGQKVEFLVSFYNNEISEKSEIFDDQFSVERPDGSNFTLKIRSTKLEDSAMYFCASSSRTGLETQYFGPGTRLLVL.

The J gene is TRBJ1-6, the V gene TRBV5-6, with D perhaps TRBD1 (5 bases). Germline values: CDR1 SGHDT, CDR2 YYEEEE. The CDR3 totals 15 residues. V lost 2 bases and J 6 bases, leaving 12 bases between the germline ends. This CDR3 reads CASSFLGRGNSPLHF. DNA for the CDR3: TGTGCCAGCAGCTTCCTGGGGCGCGGTAATTCACCCCTCCACTTT. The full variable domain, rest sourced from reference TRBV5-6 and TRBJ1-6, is DAGVTQSPTHLIKTRGQQVTLRCSPKSGHDTVSWYQQALGQGPQFIFQYYEEEERQRGNFPDRFSGHQFPNYSSELNVNALLLGDSALYLCASSFLGRGNSPLHFGNGTRLTVT.

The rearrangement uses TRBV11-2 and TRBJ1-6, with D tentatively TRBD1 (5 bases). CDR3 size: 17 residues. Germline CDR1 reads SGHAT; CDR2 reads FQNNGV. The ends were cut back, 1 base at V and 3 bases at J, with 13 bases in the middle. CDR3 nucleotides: TGTGCCAGCAGCTTAGGGAGAAGGGGAGGCTATAATTCACCCCTCCACTTT. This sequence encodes CASSLGRRGGYNSPLHF.

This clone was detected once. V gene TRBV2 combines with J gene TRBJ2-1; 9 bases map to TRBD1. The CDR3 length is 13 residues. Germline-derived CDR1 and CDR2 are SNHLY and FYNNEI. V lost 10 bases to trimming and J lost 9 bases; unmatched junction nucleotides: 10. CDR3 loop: CATTGTGIGEQFF. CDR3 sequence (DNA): TGTGCCACAACCGGGACAGGGATTGGTGAGCAGTTCTTC. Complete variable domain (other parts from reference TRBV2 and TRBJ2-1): EPEVTQTPSHQVTQMGQEVILRCVPISNHLYFYWYRQILGQKVEFLVSFYNNEISEKSEIFDDQFSVERPDGSNFTLKIRSTKLEDSAMYFCATTGTGIGEQFFGPGTRLTVL.

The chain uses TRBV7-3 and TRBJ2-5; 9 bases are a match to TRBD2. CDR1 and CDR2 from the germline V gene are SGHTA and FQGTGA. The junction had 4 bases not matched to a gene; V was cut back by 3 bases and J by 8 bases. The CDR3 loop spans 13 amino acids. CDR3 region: CASSLALAGTQYF. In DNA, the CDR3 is TGTGCCAGCAGCTTGGCACTAGCGGGCACCCAGTACTTC.

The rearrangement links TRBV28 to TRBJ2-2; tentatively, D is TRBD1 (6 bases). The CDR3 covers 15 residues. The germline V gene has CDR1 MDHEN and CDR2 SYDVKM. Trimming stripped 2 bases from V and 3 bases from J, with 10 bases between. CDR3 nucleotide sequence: TGTGCCAGCAGTTTAGTCAGGGGCCACACCGGGGAGCTGTTTTTT. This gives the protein CASSLVRGHTGELFF.